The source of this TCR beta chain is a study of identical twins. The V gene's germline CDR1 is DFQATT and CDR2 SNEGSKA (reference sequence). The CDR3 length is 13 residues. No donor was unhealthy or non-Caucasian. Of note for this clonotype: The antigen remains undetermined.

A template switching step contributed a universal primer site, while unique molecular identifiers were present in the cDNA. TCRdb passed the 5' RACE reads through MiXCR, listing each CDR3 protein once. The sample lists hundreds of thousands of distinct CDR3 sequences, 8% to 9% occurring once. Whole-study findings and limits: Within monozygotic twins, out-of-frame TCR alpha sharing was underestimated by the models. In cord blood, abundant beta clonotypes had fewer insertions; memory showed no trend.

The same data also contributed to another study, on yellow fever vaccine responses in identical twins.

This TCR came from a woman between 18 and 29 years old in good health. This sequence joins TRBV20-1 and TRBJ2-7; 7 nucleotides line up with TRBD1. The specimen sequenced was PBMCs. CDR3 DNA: TGCAGCAATCAGGGGGTAGGCTCCTACGAGCAGTACTTC. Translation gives CSNQGVGSYEQYF.